This T cell receptor beta chain was captured in a study of shared clonotypes between healthy human individuals. Study results and limitations: The represented genetic and exposure-history diversity was limited by the small number of donors.

TCRdb's copy holds only in-frame clones and misses some; the assay was immunoSEQ multiplex PCR. This table has around 2,000,000 clones, more than 85% appearing once. The CDR3 has 17 amino acids. V was clipped by 1 base and J by 5 bases, with 18 bases between them. Germline CDR1 is MNHNS and CDR2 is SASEGT. Comments on this clone: Its antigen is undetermined.

Naive CD8 cells, CD45RO-negative and positively selected for CCR7, excluded terminally differentiated effector memory CD45RA+ cells. The TCR comes from a man between 18 and 29 years old in good health. Some clones in this sample may be carry-over from other donors' samples. This sequence joins TRBV6-1 and TRBJ1-5; D is possibly TRBD1 (5 bases). What was sequenced was naive CD8+ T cells from PBMCs. The CDR3 sequence: CASSEVVGRDIHQPQHF. In DNA form, the CDR3 reads TGTGCCAGCAGTGAAGTTGTGGGACGCGACATACATCAGCCCCAGCATTTT.